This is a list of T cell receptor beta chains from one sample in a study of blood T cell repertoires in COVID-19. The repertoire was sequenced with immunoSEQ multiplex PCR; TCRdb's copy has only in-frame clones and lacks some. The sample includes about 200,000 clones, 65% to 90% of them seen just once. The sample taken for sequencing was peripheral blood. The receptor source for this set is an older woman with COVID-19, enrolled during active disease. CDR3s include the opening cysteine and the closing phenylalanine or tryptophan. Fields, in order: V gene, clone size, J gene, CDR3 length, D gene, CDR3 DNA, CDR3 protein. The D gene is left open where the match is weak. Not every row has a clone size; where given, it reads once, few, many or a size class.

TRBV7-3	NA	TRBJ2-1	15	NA	TGTGCCAGCAGCTTTTGGGGCTCCTCCTACAATGAGCAGTTCTTC	CASSFWGSSYNEQFF
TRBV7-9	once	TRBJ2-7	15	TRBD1	TGTGCCAGCAGCTGGGGACAGTACGGGACCTACGAGCAGTACTTC	CASSWGQYGTYEQYF
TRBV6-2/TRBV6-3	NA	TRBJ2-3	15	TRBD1	TGTGCCAGCAGTTATGGGGGACAGCTCACAGATACGCAGTATTTT	CASSYGGQLTDTQYF
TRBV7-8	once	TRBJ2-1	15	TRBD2	TGTGCCAGCAGCCTCAGCGGGGGGGCGAACAATGAGCAGTTCTTC	CASSLSGGANNEQFF
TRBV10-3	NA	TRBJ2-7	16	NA	TGTGCCATCAGTGAGTCGGGTTTAGGGAGCGTTTACGAGCAGTACTTC	CAISESGLGSVYEQYF
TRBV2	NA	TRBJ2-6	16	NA	TGTGCCAGCAGGGATACACTAACCTCTGGGGCCAACGTCCTGACTTTC	CASRDTLTSGANVLTF
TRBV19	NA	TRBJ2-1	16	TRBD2	TGTGCCAGTAGTGGGGCGGGACTAGGTTCCTACAATGAGCAGTTCTTC	CASSGAGLGSYNEQFF
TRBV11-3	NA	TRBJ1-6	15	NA	TGTGCCAGCAGCTTAGCGGGCTCCTATAATTCACCCCTCCACTTT	CASSLAGSYNSPLHF
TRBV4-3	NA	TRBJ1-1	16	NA	TGCGCCAGCAGCCAAGATCCCCAGGGCGTGAACACTGAAGCTTTCTTT	CASSQDPQGVNTEAFF
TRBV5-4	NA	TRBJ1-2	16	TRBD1	TGTGCCAGCAGCTTGGCCCCGGGGGACAGGGCGTTTGGCTACACCTTC	CASSLAPGDRAFGYTF
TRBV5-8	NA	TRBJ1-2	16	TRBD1	TGTGCCAGCAGTTCCACGATTCCGACAGGGCCCAATGGCTACACCTTC	CASSSTIPTGPNGYTF
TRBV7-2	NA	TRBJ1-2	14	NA	TGTGCCAGCAGCTTAAGTAGCGGGGTCTATGGCTACACCTTC	CASSLSSGVYGYTF
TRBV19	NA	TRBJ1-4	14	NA	TGTGCCAGTAAAACCGGGTCCGCCAATGAAAAACTGTTTTTT	CASKTGSANEKLFF
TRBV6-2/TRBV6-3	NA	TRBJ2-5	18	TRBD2	TGTGCCAGCAGTTACCGGACTAGCGGGGAGGTCCCCCAAGAGACCCAGTACTTC	CASSYRTSGEVPQETQYF
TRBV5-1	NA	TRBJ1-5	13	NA	TGCGCCAGCAGCTTCGGGGAAGGGCAGCCCCAGCATTTT	CASSFGEGQPQHF
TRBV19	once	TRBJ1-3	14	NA	TGTGCCAGTAGTTTAAGGACTTCTGGAAACACCATATATTTT	CASSLRTSGNTIYF
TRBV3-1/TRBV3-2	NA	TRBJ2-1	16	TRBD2	TGTGCCAGCAGCCCTCGTACCTCGGGGGGGTACAATGAGCAGTTCTTC	CASSPRTSGGYNEQFF
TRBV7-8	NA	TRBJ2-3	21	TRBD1	TGTGCCAGCAGCTTAGCAATTCCCCTTACTATTAGACAGGGGGCATGGGATACGCAGTATTTT	CASSLAIPLTIRQGAWDTQYF
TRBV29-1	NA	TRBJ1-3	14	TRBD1	TGCAGCGTTTCATCCGGGACAGCTGGAAACACCATATATTTT	CSVSSGTAGNTIYF
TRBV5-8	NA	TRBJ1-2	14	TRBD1	TGTGCCAGCAGCCTATTACAGGGGTACTATGGCTACACCTTC	CASSLLQGYYGYTF
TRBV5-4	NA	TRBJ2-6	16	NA	TGTGCCAGCAGCTTGGCAGACATCTCTGGGGCCAACGTCCTGACTTTC	CASSLADISGANVLTF
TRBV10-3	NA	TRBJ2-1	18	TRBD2	TGTGCCATCAGCGGTAGCGGGGGGGATCTCCTCTCCTACAATGAGCAGTTCTTC	CAISGSGGDLLSYNEQFF
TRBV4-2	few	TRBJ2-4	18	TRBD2	TGTGCCAGCAGCCAAGATTTGACTAGCGGGAGGGCTGGCAACATTCAGTACTTC	CASSQDLTSGRAGNIQYF
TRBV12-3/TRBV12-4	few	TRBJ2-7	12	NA	TGTGCCAGCAGAAAGACAGTGTACGAGCAGTACTTC	CASRKTVYEQYF
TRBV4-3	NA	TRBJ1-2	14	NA	TGCGCCAGCAGCCAAGAGGGGGGAGAGTATGGCTACACCTTC	CASSQEGGEYGYTF
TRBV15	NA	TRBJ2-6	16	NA	TGTGCCACCAGCAGAGTCCCCTCTTCCGGGGCCAACGTCCTGACTTTC	CATSRVPSSGANVLTF
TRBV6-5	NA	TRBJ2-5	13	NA	TGTGCCTCGGTGGCGGGTGTCAAGGAGACCCAGTACTTC	CASVAGVKETQYF
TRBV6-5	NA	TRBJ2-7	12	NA	TGTGCCAGCAGCCCCGCGGTGTACGAGCAGTACTTC	CASSPAVYEQYF
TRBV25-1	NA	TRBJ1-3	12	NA	TGTGCCAGCAGGGACTTCAGAAACACCATATATTTT	CASRDFRNTIYF
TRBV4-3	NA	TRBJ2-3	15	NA	TGCGCCAGCAGCCGTACTAGCTTCAGCACAGATACGCAGTATTTT	CASSRTSFSTDTQYF
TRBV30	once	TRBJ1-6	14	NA	TGTGCCTGGAGTGTGGGCAGGAATAATTCACCCCTCCACTTT	CAWSVGRNNSPLHF
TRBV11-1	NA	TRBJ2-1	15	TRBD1	TGTGCCAGCAGCGATTCGGGACAGGTATACAATGAGCAGTTCTTC	CASSDSGQVYNEQFF
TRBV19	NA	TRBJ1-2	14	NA	TGTGCCAGTAGTTTGAGGACAGACCTCTATGGCTACACCTTC	CASSLRTDLYGYTF
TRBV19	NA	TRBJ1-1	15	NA	TGTGCCAGTAGTTACCGGGGGGCAGAGGGGACTGAAGCTTTCTTT	CASSYRGAEGTEAFF
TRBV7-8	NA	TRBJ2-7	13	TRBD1	TGTGCCAGCAGCTTTGGACAGGAAGGCGAGCAGTACTTC	CASSFGQEGEQYF
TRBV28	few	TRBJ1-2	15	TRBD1	TGTGCCAGCAGTTTAGCCCGACAGGGGAAATCTGGCTACACCTTC	CASSLARQGKSGYTF
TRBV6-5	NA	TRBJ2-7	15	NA	TGTGCCAGCAGGGCCCGTGAGGGGGGGGCCAACGAGCAGTACTTC	CASRAREGGANEQYF